What follows describes a single T cell receptor beta chain. TCRdb's copy holds only in-frame clones and misses some; the assay was immunoSEQ multiplex PCR. The repertoire includes 200,000 or so clones, roughly nine tenths of them detected once, and roughly 8.4% sits in the top ten. The cohort comprised adults aged about 18 to 100 years residing in approximately 22 US areas. Cohort 3 recovered donors had two negative PCRs, clearance, or symptom resolution. Trimming left V 1 base short and J 3 bases short, with 12 bases between. Germline V CDR1 and CDR2: LNHDA, SQIVND (reference sequence). The CDR3 is 15 amino acids. The data were taken from a study of blood T cell repertoires in COVID-19. Study-wide background: Samples representing acute and convalescent COVID-19 were sourced from the United States, Italy and Spain.

The J gene is TRBJ1-2, the V gene TRBV19; D perhaps matches TRBD1 (6 bases). The receptor was isolated from a young woman who had recovered from COVID-19. Sequencing was performed on PBMCs or T cells enriched from blood (not recorded which). The CDR3 DNA reads as TGTGCCAGTAGTATAGCCCAGGCAGGGGACTATGGCTACACCTTC. Protein sequence: CASSIAQAGDYGYTF.